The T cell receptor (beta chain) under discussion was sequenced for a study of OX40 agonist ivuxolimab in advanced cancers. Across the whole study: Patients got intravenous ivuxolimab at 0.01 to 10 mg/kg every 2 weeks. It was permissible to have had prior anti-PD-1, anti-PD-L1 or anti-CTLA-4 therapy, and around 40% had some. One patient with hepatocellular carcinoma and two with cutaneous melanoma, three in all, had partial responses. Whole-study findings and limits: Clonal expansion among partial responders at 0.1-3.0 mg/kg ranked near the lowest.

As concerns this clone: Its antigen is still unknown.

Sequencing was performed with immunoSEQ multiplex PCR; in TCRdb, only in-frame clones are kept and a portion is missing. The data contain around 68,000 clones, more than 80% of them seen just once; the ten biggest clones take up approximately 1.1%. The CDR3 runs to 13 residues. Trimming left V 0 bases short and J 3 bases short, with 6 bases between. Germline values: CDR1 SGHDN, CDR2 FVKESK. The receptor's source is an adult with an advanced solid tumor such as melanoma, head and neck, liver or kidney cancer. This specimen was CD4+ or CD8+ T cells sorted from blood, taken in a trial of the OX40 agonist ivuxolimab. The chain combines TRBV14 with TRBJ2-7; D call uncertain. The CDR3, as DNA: TGTGCCAGCAGCCAAGACACTATCTACGAGCAGTACTTC. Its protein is CASSQDTIYEQYF.